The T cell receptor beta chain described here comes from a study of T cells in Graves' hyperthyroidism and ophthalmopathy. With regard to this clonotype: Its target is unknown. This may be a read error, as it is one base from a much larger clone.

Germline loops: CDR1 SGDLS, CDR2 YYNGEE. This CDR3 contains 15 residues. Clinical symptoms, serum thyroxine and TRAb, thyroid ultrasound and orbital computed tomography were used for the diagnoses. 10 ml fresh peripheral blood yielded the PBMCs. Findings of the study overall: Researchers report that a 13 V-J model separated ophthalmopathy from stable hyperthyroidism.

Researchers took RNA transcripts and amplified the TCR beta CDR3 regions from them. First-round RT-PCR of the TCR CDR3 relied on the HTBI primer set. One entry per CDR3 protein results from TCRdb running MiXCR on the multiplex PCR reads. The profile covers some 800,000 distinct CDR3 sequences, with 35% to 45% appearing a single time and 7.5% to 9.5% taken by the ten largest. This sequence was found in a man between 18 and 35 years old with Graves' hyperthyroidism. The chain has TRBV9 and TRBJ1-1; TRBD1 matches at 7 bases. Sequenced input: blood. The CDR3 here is CASSAGQYDYTEALF. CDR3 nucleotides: TGTGCCAGCAGCGCGGGACAGTATGATTACACTGAAGCTCTCTTT.